This TCR beta chain emerged from a study of blood T cell repertoires in COVID-19. Sequencing was performed with immunoSEQ multiplex PCR; in TCRdb, only in-frame clones are kept and a portion is missing. The sample lists approximately 170,000 clones, around 82% occurring once. The CDR3 extends over 12 amino acids. Trimming removed 6 bases at V and 5 bases at J, with 10 bases between. CDR1 MNHEY and CDR2 SVGAGI come from the germline V gene. Seattle participants joined during active infection and were tracked over time. The sample was peripheral blood. This chain joins TRBV6-5 and TRBJ2-5; TRBD1 might be the D (6 bases). The source of this sequence is a man at least 80 years old with COVID-19, enrolled during active disease. The CDR3 DNA sequence: TGTGCCAGCAGCTACAGGGAGGAGACCCAGTACTTC. Residues: CASSYREETQYF.